This paragraph covers one T cell receptor beta chain sequence. Generated by immunoSEQ multiplex PCR, the TCRdb table keeps only in-frame clones and is missing some. Among roughly 500,000 clones listed, roughly nine tenths were seen once. CDR1 and CDR2 from the germline V gene are SGHTA and FQGNSA. The length of the CDR3 is 16 residues. J gave up 4 bases and V 0 bases, and 4 bases lay outside the gene matches. The sample belongs to a study of Ad26.COV2.S vaccination and SARS-CoV-2 variants. Treatment in this sample: about 20 received Ad26.COV2.S at low or high dose, single or two shots; roughly five received placebo; per-sample allocation not given. Specimens were obtained on day 63 following the first vaccine or placebo injection.

This sample comprised peripheral blood, obtained in a trial of Ad26.COV2.S vaccine versus placebo. The TCR sequence derives from a person between 18 and 59 years old who received the Ad26.COV2.S COVID-19 vaccine or a placebo. This sequence joins TRBV7-2 and TRBJ2-2; 8 bases map to TRBD2. CDR3 protein: CASSLAHLAGTGELFF. For the CDR3, the DNA is TGTGCCAGCAGCTTAGCGCATCTAGCGGGCACCGGGGAGCTGTTTTTT.